This TCR beta chain was sequenced during a study of Ad26.COV2.S vaccination and SARS-CoV-2 variants. General study results and limits: Placebo and vaccine recipients had non-spike TCR breadth that was similar. Breadth, reportedly substantial, characterized the spike-specific CD8+ and CD4+ T cell responses after vaccination. Possibly, TCR breadth and depth analyses underestimated total T cell responses.

The table came from immunoSEQ multiplex PCR; TCRdb's copy has only in-frame clones and leaves some out. The sample has 300,000 to 450,000 clones, approximately 90% seen once. The CDR3 spans 14 residues. The germline gives CDR1 SEHNR, CDR2 FQNEAQ (reference sequence). Trimming cost V 3 bases and J 0 bases, with 6 bases left between them. In the case of this clone: Antigen unknown.

The sample here was peripheral blood, taken after recovery from COVID-19. This receptor was taken from a human donor who had recovered from COVID-19. J is TRBJ1-3 and V is TRBV7-9; D is perhaps TRBD1 (5 bases). CDR3 region: CASSFGGSGNTIYF. DNA of the CDR3: TGTGCCAGCAGCTTTGGGGGCTCTGGAAACACCATATATTTT.